A selection of T cell receptor beta chains follows, all from one sample in a study of control samples from healthy donors and cancer patients. Data came from immunoSEQ multiplex PCR; TCRdb stores just in-frame clones and leaves some out. Among 200,000 or so clones listed, over 80% were seen once. Sequencing was done on a sample of blood. These receptors originate from a man aged 25 to 40 in good health. The conserved cysteine and the conserved F or W are not part of the CDR3 here. Each record gives: V gene, J gene, CDR3 protein.

TRBV7-9	TRBJ1-6	ASSLTQGSSPLH
TRBV7-9	TRBJ1-1	ASSTSGTGGPEAF
TRBV6-5	TRBJ1-4	ASSYSTGGTTEKLF
TRBV19	TRBJ2-1	ASGGGHSSYNEQF
TRBV27	TRBJ1-1	ASSLGDRVKNTEAF
TRBV2	TRBJ2-2	ASWGTPGQGPSGELF
TRBV4-1	TRBJ1-4	ASSPQAPTREKLF
TRBV9	TRBJ2-5	ASSEGSGGALRETQY
TRBV6-5	TRBJ1-1	ASSYSRGEAF
TRBV6-5	TRBJ2-7	ASSLIAGSNEQY
TRBV27	TRBJ2-6	ASSLDREARQDNVLT
TRBV19	TRBJ2-7	ASSMSPGAPFYEQY
TRBV6-5	TRBJ2-7	ASSYESGGAYEQY
TRBV15	TRBJ1-4	ATSRASTNEKLF
TRBV18	TRBJ2-4	ASSPGIAKNIQY
TRBV5-1	TRBJ2-7	ASSLAGTASYEQY
TRBV6-5	TRBJ2-7	ASSYYSGNEQY
TRBV2	TRBJ1-1	ASSDFAAGHPNTEAF
TRBV7-8	TRBJ2-1	ASSLAGANNEQF
TRBV28	TRBJ1-6	ASSLGGSMGSPLH
TRBV19	TRBJ1-2	ASSLGNRYGYT
TRBV12-3/TRBV12-4	TRBJ2-7	ASSLGGPEQY
TRBV7-9	TRBJ2-2	ASSLSGAPGELF
TRBV19	TRBJ1-6	ASERFGTLH
TRBV2	TRBJ1-4	ASSDYRGTNEKLF
TRBV27	TRBJ1-2	ASSFRRNYGYT
TRBV29-1	TRBJ2-3	SARLGGITDTQY
TRBV2	TRBJ1-2	ASSKEGIYGYT
TRBV5-1	TRBJ1-4	ASSLGQGEVTNEKLF
TRBV5-1	TRBJ2-3	ASSSDGDLSDTQY
TRBV24-1	TRBJ1-5	ATRGTVDQPQH
TRBV24-1	TRBJ2-7	ATSDSTGKGGLEQY
TRBV29-1	TRBJ2-7	SVRQERHYEQY
TRBV9	TRBJ1-2	ASSIDGDGYT
TRBV2	TRBJ1-4	ASSEAQGATNEKLF
TRBV4-1	TRBJ2-7	ASSRRWLAGNEQY
TRBV5-1	TRBJ2-7	ASSISSGGANGNEQY
TRBV29-1	TRBJ1-3	SVGSGSSGNTIY
TRBV6-5	TRBJ2-5	ASRHAGETQY
TRBV21-1	TRBJ2-4	ASSKAPDREQAKNIQY
TRBV5-1	TRBJ1-1	ASSKEQGEAF
TRBV4-1	TRBJ1-5	ASSQRPFGGELGNQPQH
TRBV4-1	TRBJ1-1	ASRGGAGRTEAF
TRBV7-9	TRBJ2-7	ASSFRQAAYEQY
TRBV9	TRBJ1-4	ASSVGGPNEKLF
TRBV27	TRBJ1-5	ASRRDSLNQPQH
TRBV11-1	TRBJ1-2	ASSLGRGSGYT
TRBV7-8	TRBJ1-6	ASSLVGSSYNSPLH
TRBV7-9	TRBJ1-1	ASSLGLEAF
TRBV5-4	TRBJ2-1	ASSLRSLAGGNEQF
TRBV30	TRBJ1-2	AWGPGHSYGYT